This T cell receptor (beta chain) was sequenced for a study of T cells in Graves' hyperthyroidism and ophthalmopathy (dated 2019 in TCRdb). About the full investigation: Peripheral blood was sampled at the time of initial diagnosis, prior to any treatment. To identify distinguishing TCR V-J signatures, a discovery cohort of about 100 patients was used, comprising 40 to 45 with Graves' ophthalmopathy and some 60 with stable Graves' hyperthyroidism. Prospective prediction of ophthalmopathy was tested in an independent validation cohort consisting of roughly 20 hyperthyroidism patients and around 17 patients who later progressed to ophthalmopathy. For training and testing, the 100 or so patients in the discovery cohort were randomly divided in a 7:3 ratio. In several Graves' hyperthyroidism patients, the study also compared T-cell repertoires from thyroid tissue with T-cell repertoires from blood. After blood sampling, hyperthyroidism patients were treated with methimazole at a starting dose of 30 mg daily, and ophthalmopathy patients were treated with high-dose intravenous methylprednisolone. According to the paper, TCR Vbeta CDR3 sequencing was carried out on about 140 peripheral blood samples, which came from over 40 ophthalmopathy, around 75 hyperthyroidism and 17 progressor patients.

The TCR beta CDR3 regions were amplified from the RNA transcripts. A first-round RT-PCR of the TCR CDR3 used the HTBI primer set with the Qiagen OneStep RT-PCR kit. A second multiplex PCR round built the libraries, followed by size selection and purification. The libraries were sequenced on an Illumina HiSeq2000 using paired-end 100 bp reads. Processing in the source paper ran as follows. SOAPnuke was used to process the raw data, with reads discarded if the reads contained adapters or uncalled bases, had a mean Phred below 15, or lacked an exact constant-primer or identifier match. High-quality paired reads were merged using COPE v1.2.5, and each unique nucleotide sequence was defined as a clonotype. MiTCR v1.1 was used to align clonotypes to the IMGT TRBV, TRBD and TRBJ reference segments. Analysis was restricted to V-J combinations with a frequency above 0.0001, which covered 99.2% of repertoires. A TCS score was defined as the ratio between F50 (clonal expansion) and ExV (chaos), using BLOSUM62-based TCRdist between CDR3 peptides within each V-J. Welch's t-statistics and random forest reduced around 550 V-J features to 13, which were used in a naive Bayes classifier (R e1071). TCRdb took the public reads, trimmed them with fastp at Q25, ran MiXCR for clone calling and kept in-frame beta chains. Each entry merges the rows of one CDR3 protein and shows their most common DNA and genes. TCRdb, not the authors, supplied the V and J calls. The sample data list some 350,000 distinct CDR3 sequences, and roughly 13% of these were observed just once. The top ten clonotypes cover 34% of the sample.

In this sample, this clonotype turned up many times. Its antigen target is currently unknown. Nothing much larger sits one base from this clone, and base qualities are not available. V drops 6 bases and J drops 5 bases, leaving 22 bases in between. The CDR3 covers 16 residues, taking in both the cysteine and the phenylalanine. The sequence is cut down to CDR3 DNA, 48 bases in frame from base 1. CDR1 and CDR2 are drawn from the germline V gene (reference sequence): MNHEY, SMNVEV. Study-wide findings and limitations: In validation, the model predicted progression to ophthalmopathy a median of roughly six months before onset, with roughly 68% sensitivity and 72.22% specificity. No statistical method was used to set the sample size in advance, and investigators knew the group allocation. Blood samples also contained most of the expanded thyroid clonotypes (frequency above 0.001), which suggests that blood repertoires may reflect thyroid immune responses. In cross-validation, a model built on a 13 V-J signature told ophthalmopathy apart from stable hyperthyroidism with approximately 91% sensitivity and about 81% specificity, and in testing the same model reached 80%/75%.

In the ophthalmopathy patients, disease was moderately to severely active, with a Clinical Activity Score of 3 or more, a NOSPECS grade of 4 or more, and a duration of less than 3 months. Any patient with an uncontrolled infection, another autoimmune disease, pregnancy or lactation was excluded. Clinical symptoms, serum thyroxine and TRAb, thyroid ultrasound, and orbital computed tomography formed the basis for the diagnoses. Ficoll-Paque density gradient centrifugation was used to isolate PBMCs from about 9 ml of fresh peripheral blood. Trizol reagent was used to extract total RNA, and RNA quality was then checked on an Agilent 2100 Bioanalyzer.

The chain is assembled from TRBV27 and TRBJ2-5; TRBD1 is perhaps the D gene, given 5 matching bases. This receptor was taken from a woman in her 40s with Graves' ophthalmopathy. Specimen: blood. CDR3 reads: CASSPRHPGSGETQYF. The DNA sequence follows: TGTGCCAGCAGCCCCCGTCATCCAGGGTCTGGCGAGACCCAGTACTTC.